This T cell receptor beta chain was sequenced for a study of blood T cell repertoires in COVID-19. Across the whole study: Acute-phase and convalescent COVID-19 samples originated in the United States, Italy and Spain. T cells, B-cell-depleted T cells, or PBMCs supplied cDNA or gDNA.

Study processing details: Nucleated cell counts were estimated from reference gene primer amplification. Here immunoSEQ multiplex PCR was the method, and the copy in TCRdb shows in-frame clones only, minus some. Clone size and the V and J calls come from that table; the DNA yielded D and trimming. Seen here are about 250,000 clones, approximately 86% observed once, and the top ten hold roughly 1.4%. The V and J ends lost 5 bases and 1 base respectively, with 8 bases between them. The CDR3 extends over 13 amino acids. Germline CDR1 is LNHDA and CDR2 is SQIVND (reference sequence). This TCR came from an elderly man with acute or convalescent COVID-19. The sequenced material came from peripheral blood. The V call is TRBV19, the J call TRBJ1-1; a weak D match, TRBD1 (5 bases). CDR3 in DNA: TGTGCCAGTAGTTTTACAGGGAACACTGAAGCTTTCTTT. As protein: CASSFTGNTEAFF.